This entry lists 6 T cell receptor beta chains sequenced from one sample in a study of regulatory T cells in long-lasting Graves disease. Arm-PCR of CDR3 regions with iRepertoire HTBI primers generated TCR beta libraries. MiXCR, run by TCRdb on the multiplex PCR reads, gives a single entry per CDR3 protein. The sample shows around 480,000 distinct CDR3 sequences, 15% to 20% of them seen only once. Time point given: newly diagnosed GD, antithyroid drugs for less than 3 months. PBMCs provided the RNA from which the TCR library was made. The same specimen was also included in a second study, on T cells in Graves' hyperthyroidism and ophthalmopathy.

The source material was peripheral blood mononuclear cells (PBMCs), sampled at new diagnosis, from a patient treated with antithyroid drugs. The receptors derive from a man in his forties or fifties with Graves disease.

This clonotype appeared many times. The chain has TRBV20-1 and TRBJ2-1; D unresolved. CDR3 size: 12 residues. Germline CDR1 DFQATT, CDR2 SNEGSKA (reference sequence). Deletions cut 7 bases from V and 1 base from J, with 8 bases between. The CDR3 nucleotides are TGCAGTGTACGGAGTTCCTACAATGAGCAGTTCTTC. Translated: CSVRSSYNEQFF.

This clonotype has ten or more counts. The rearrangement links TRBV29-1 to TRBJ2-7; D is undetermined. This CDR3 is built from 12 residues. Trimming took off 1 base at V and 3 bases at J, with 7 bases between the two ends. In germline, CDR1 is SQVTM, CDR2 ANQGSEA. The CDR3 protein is CSVEGINYEQYF. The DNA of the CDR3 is TGCAGCGTTGAAGGGATCAACTACGAGCAGTACTTC.

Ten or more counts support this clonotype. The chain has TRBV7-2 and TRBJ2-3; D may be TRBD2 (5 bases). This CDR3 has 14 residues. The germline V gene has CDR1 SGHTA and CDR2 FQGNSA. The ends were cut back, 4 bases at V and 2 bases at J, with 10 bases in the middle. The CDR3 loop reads CASSYGLDTDTQYF. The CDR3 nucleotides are TGTGCCAGCAGCTACGGACTGGACACAGATACGCAGTATTTT.

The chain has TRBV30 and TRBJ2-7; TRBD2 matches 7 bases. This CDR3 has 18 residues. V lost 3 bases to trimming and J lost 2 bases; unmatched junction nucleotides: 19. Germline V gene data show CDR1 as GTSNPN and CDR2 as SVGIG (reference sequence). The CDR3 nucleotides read TGTGCCTGGAGCCCCCCTTTAGGCGGACTAGGGAGAGCCTACGAGCAGTACTTC. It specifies CAWSPPLGGLGRAYEQYF. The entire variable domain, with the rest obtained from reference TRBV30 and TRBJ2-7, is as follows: SQTIHQWPATLVQPVGSPLSLECTVEGTSNPNLYWYRQAAGRGLQLLFYSVGIGQISSEVPQNLSASRPQDRQFILSSKKLLLSDSGFYLCAWSPPLGGLGRAYEQYFGPGTRLTVT.

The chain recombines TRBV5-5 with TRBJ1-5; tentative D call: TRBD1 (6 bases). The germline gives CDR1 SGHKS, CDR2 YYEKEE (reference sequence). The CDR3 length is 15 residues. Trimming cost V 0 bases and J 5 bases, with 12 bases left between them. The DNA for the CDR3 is TGTGCCAGCAGCTTGGCTTACGGGGGCGATCAGCCCCAGCATTTT. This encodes CASSLAYGGDQPQHF.

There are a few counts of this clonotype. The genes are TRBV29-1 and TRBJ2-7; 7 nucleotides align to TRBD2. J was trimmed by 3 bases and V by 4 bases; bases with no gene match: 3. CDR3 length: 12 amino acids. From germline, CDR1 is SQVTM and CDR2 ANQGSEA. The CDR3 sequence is CSVVIAGYEQYF. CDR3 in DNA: TGCAGCGTTGTGATAGCGGGCTACGAGCAGTACTTC.